What follows describes a single T cell receptor (beta chain). The sample is drawn from a study of shared clonotypes between healthy human individuals. Repertoires were generated with immunoSEQ multiplex PCR, while TCRdb's copy carries only in-frame clones and drops some. The table lists approximately 2,000,000 clones, 85% to 95% of them singletons. V trimming: 2 bases; J trimming: 6 bases; junction bases outside the gene matches: 5. The germline gives CDR1 SGHRS, CDR2 YFSETQ. This CDR3 comprises 15 residues. The V gene is TRBV5-1, the J gene TRBJ2-2; 9 bases are shared with TRBD1. Material: naive CD4+ T cells from PBMCs. The sample's subset: CD45RA+ positively selected. This sequence originates from a man between 18 and 29 years old in good health. Some clones in this sample may be carry-over from other donors' samples. The CDR3 DNA sequence: TGCGCCAGCAGCTTCACAGGGGGCGCCCCCGGGGAGCTGTTTTTT. Residues: CASSFTGGAPGELFF.